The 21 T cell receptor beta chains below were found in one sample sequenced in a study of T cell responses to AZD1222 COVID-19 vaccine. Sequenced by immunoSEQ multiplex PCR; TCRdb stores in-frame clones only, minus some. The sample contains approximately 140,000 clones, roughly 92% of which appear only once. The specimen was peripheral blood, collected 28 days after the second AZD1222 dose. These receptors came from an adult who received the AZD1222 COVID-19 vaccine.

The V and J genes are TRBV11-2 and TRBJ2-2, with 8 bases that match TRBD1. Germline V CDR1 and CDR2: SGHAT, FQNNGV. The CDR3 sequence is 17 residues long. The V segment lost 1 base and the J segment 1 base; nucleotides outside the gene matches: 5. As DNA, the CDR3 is TGTGCCAGCAGCTTAGCGCGGACAGGGATGAACACCGGGGAGCTGTTTTTT. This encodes CASSLARTGMNTGELFF.

The CDR3 reads CASTEGGARQPQHF. CDR3 sequence (DNA): TGTGCCAGTACGGAGGGGGGGGCACGGCAGCCCCAGCATTTT. The chain couples TRBV6-5 to TRBJ1-5; tentatively, D is TRBD1 (6 bases). V was shortened by 9 bases and J by 7 bases, with 19 bases between the two germline ends. The CDR3 is 14 residues long. Germline values: CDR1 MNHEY, CDR2 SVGAGI.

CDR3 amino acids: CASSAWQNEQFF. CDR3 in DNA: TGTGCCAGCAGCGCTTGGCAGAATGAGCAGTTCTTC. This rearrangement joins TRBV13 to TRBJ2-1; no reliable D call. Germline V gene lookup returns CDR1 PRHDT and CDR2 FYEKMQ (reference sequence). The CDR3 totals 12 residues. The germline V and J ends were trimmed by 5 bases and 7 bases, with 9 bases remaining between them. The full variable domain, with the rest looked up from reference TRBV13 and TRBJ2-1, is AAGVIQSPRHLIKEKRETATLKCYPIPRHDTVYWYQQGPGQDPQFLISFYEKMQSDKGSIPDRFSAQQFSDYHSELNMSSLELGDSALYFCASSAWQNEQFFGPGTRLTVL.

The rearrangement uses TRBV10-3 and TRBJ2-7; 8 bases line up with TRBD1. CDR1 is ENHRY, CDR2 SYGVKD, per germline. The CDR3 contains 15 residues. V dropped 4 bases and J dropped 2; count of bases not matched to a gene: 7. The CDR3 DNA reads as TGTGCCATCAGTGTTGGGGGGACAGGAGCCTACGAGCAGTACTTC. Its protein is CAISVGGTGAYEQYF.

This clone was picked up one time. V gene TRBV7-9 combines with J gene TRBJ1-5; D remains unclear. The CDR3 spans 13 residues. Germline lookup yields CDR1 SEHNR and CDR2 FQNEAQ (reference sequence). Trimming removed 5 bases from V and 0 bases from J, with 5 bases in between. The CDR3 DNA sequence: TGTGCCAGCAGCCCCTTTAGCAATCAGCCCCAGCATTTT. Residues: CASSPFSNQPQHF.

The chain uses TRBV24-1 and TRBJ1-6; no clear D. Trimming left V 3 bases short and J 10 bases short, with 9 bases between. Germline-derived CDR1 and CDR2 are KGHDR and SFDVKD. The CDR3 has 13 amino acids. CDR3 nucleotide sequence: TGTGCCACCAGTGATAACTTGGGATCACCCCTCCACTTT. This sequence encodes CATSDNLGSPLHF.

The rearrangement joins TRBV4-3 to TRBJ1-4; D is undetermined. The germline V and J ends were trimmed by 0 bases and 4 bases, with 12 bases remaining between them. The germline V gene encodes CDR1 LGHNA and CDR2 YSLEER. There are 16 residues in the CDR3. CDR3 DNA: TGCGCCAGCAGCCAAGATGGAACTAATGGTAATGAAAAACTGTTTTTT. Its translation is CASSQDGTNGNEKLFF.

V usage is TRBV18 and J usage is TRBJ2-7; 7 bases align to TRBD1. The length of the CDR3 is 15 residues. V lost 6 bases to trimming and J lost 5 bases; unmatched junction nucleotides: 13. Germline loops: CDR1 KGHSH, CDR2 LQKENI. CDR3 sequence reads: CASSEVVQGYDEQYF. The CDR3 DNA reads TGTGCCAGCTCCGAGGTTGTACAGGGGTACGACGAGCAGTACTTC.

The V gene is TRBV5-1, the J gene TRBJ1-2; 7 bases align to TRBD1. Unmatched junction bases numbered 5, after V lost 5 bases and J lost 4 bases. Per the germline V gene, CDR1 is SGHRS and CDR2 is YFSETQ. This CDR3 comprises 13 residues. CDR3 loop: CASRRQGTYGYTF. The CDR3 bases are TGCGCCAGCAGGCGACAGGGTACCTATGGCTACACCTTC.

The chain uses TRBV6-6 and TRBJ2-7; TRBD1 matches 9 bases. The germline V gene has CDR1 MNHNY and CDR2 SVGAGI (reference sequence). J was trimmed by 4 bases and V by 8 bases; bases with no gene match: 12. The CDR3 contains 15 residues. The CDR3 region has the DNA TGTGCCAGCGTAGACCCGGGACAGGGAAGATACGAGCAGTACTTC. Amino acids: CASVDPGQGRYEQYF.

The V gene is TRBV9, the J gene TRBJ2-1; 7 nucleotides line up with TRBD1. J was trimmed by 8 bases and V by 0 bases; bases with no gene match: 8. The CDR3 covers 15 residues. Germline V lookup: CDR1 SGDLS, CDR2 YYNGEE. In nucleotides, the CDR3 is TGTGCCAGCAGCGTAGGGGTGACAGGGCTTCATGAGCAGTTCTTC. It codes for CASSVGVTGLHEQFF. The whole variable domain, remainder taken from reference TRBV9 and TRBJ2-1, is DSGVTQTPKHLITATGQRVTLRCSPRSGDLSVYWYQQSLDQGLQFLIQYYNGEERAKGNILERFSAQQFPDLHSELNLSSLELGDSALYFCASSVGVTGLHEQFFGPGTRLTVL.

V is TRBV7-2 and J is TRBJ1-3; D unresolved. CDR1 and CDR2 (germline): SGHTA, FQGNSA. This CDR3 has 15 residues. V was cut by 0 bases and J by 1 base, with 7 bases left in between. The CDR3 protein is CASSLAAMSGNTIYF. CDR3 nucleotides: TGTGCCAGCAGCTTAGCGGCAATGTCTGGAAACACCATATATTTT.

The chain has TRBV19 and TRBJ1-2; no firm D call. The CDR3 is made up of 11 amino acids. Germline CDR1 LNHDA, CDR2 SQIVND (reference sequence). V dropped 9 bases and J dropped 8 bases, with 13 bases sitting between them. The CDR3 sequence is CASVHGRGYTF. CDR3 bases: TGTGCCAGCGTTCACGGCCGGGGCTACACCTTC.

CDR3 DNA sequence: TGTGCCAGCAGCTCCGGGCCAGCGGGGAACACCGGGGAGCTGTTTTTT. It encodes CASSSGPAGNTGELFF. The chain combines TRBV7-3 with TRBJ2-2; D is possibly TRBD2 (6 bases). V was shortened by 4 bases and J by 1 base, with 13 bases between the two germline ends. The CDR3 extends over 16 amino acids. Germline values: CDR1 SGHTA, CDR2 FQGTGA. Complete variable domain (other parts from reference TRBV7-3 and TRBJ2-2): GAGVSQTPSNKVTEKGKYVELRCDPISGHTALYWYRQSLGQGPEFLIYFQGTGAADDSGLPNDRFFAVRPEGSVSTLKIQRTERGDSAVYLCASSSGPAGNTGELFFGEGSRLTVL.

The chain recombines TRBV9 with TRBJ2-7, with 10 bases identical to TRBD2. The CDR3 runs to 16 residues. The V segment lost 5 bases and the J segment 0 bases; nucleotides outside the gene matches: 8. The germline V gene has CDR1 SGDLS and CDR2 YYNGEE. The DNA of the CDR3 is TGTGCCAGCAGTTTGGGGCTAGCGGGGGCCTCCTACGAGCAGTACTTC. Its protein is CASSLGLAGASYEQYF. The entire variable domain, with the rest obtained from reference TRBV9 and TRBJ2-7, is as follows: DSGVTQTPKHLITATGQRVTLRCSPRSGDLSVYWYQQSLDQGLQFLIQYYNGEERAKGNILERFSAQQFPDLHSELNLSSLELGDSALYFCASSLGLAGASYEQYFGPGTRLTVT.

The CDR3 nucleotides are TGTGCCAGCAGCGTGGGACAGTCAAGCGACGAGCAGTACTTC. Its protein is CASSVGQSSDEQYF. The V gene is TRBV9, the J gene TRBJ2-7; 7 bases are shared with TRBD1. V shed 2 bases, J shed 5 bases, and the junction held 7 bases outside the gene matches. The CDR3 totals 14 residues. The germline CDR1 and CDR2 sequences are SGDLS and YYNGEE.

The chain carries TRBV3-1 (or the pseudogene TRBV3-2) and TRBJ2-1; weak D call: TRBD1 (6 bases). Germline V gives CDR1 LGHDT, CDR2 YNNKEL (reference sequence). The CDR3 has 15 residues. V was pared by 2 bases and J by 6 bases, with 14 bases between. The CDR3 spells CASSQTGYPSNEQFF. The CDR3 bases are TGTGCCAGCAGCCAAACAGGGTATCCTAGCAATGAGCAGTTCTTC.

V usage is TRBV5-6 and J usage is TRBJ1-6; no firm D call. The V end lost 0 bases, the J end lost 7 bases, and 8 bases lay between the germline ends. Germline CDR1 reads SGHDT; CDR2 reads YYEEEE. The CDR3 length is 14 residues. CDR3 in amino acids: CASSLGGLNSPLHF. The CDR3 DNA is TGTGCCAGCAGCTTGGGAGGCCTCAATTCACCCCTCCACTTT.

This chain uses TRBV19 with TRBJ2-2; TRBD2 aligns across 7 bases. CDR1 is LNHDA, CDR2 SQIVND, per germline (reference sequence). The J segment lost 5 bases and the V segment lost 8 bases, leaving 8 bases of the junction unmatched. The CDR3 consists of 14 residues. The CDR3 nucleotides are TGTGCCAGTTCTGGGGGGGTCACAACCGGGGAGCTGTTTTTT. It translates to CASSGGVTTGELFF.

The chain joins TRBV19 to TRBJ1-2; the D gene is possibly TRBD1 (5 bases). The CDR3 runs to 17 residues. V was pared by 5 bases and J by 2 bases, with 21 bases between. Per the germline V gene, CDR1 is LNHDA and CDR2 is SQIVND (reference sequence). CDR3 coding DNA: TGTGCCAGTAGTTCCCCCGGGACTCCCCGGGGGAACTATGGCTACACCTTC. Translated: CASSSPGTPRGNYGYTF.

CDR3: CARRDRGHNEQFF. As DNA, the CDR3 is TGTGCCAGGCGGGACAGGGGGCATAATGAGCAGTTCTTC. The chain combines TRBV19 with TRBJ2-1, with 12 nucleotides matching TRBD1. The CDR3 is 13 residues long. Germline CDR1 is LNHDA and CDR2 is SQIVND (reference sequence). Unmatched junction bases numbered 4, after V lost 9 bases and J lost 7 bases.